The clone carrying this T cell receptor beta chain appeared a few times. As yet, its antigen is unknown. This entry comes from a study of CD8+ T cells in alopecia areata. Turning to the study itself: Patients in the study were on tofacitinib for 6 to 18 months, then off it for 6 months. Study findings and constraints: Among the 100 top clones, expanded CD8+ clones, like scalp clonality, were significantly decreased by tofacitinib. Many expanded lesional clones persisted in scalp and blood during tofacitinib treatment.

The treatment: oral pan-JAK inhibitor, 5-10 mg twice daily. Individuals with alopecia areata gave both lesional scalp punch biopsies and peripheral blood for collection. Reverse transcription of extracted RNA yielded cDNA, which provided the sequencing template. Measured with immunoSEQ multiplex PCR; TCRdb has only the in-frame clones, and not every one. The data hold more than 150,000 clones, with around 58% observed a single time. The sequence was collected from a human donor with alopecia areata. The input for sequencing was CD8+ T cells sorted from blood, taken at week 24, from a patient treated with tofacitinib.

In nucleotides, the CDR3 is TGCGCCAGCAGCTTGGCCGGTCCAGGACAGATGAACACTGAAGCTTTCTTT. It codes for CASSLAGPGQMNTEAFF. The V and J genes are TRBV5-1 and TRBJ1-1; D is possibly TRBD1 (6 bases). The V and J ends lost 0 bases and 0 bases respectively, with 15 bases between them. Germline loops: CDR1 SGHRS, CDR2 YFSETQ. This CDR3 spans 17 amino acids.